This passage covers 18 T cell receptor beta chains from one sample sequenced in a study of blood T cell repertoires in COVID-19. Assay used: immunoSEQ multiplex PCR; TCRdb lists only in-frame clones, some missing. This table holds 250,000 or so clones, approximately 84% found once. Sequenced input: PBMCs or T cells enriched from blood (not recorded which). The origin of the receptors is a man in his forties who had recovered from COVID-19.

The CDR3 DNA follows: TGTGCCACCAGCAGAGATTTTGGGCCACTCAATGAGCAGTTCTTC. Amino acid sequence: CATSRDFGPLNEQFF. This sequence joins TRBV15 and TRBJ2-1; no clear D. V shed 0 bases and J shed 6 bases, with 12 bases lying between them. The CDR3 runs to 15 residues. Looked up from germline, CDR1 is LNHNV and CDR2 is YYDKDF (reference sequence).

The V gene is TRBV6-6, the J gene TRBJ2-1, with TRBD2 identical over 10 bases. The CDR3 sequence is 19 residues long. V lost 5 bases, J lost 0 bases, and 13 bases stayed unmatched. The germline CDR1 and CDR2 sequences are MNHNY and SVGAGI (reference sequence). CDR3 nucleotide sequence: TGTGCCAGCAGTCTAACCTCGGGACTAGCGTTTTCCTCCTACAATGAGCAGTTCTTC. Translated: CASSLTSGLAFSSYNEQFF.

The chain links TRBV12-3 or TRBV12-4 to TRBJ1-5; D gene ambiguous. The length of the CDR3 is 12 residues. The V gene lost 1 base and the J gene lost 11 bases, with 9 bases spanning the gap. CDR3 bases: TGTGCCAGCAGTTTAGGGGAGTCAGCCCAGCATTTT. Translation: CASSLGESAQHF.

The CDR3: CASSPRVATDTQYF. The DNA for the CDR3 is TGTGCCAGCAGCCCTCGGGTGGCCACAGATACGCAGTATTTT. V usage is TRBV3-1 (or the pseudogene TRBV3-2) and J usage is TRBJ2-3; D is undetermined. The CDR3 runs 14 residues. Looked up from germline, CDR1 is LGHDT and CDR2 is YNNKEL (reference sequence). V lost 4 bases to trimming and J lost 2 bases, with 10 bases between them.

The chain is built from TRBV14 and TRBJ2-6, with D perhaps TRBD1 (6 bases). The ends were cut back, 1 base at V and 0 bases at J, with 10 bases in the middle. The CDR3 totals 17 residues. The germline CDR1 and CDR2 sequences are SGHDN and FVKESK. The CDR3 DNA reads as TGTGCCAGCAGCCAAGTACACAGGGCCTCTGGGGCCAACGTCCTGACTTTC. This sequence encodes CASSQVHRASGANVLTF.

J is TRBJ1-1 and V is TRBV19, with 11 bases that match TRBD1. The junction had 8 bases not matched to a gene; V was cut back by 4 bases and J by 4 bases. The CDR3 extends over 16 amino acids. The germline gives CDR1 LNHDA, CDR2 SQIVND (reference sequence). The CDR3 loop reads CASSTGTGGLVTEAFF. CDR3 bases: TGTGCCAGTAGTACCGGGACAGGGGGTTTGGTCACTGAAGCTTTCTTT.

The V and J genes are TRBV4-1 and TRBJ2-7, with no clear D. The CDR3 extends over 14 amino acids. V dropped 1 base and J dropped 2 bases, with 9 bases sitting between them. The germline gives CDR1 MGHRA, CDR2 YSYEKL. For the CDR3, the DNA is TGCGCCAGCAGCCAAGTCCCTTTTACCTACGAGCAGTACTTC. Encoded protein: CASSQVPFTYEQYF.

Comment on this clone: The same CDR3 is also encoded by other DNA sequences in this sample. The chain recombines TRBV2 with TRBJ1-6, with D unclear. The CDR3 spans 15 residues. CDR1 is SNHLY, CDR2 FYNNEI, per germline. Trimming shortened V by 0 bases and J by 7 bases, and 10 bases separated the two germline ends. The CDR3 sequence is CASSEATRRNSPLHF. The DNA for the CDR3 is TGTGCCAGCAGTGAAGCAACCCGGCGGAATTCACCCCTCCACTTT.

In its sample, this clone was seen many times. The rearrangement links TRBV24-1 to TRBJ2-5; 8 bases are shared with TRBD1. The CDR3 extends over 15 amino acids. V gave up 5 bases and J gave up 1 base; unmatched junction bases: 5. CDR1 is KGHDR and CDR2 is SFDVKD in the germline V gene. The DNA for the CDR3 is TGTGCCACCAGTGCCGGGACAGGAATCCAAGAGACCCAGTACTTC. It encodes CATSAGTGIQETQYF.

CDR3: CASSPSGGAGETQYF. The CDR3 DNA reads TGTGCCAGCAGTCCATCAGGGGGCGCGGGGGAGACCCAGTACTTC. The V and J genes are TRBV27 and TRBJ2-5; TRBD1 aligns across 8 bases. This CDR3 contains 15 residues. The germline V gene has CDR1 MNHEY and CDR2 SMNVEV (reference sequence). After removal of 5 bases from V and 5 bases from J, the junction contained 10 bases not matched to a gene.

The chain joins TRBV11-3 to TRBJ2-3; D ambiguous. The V and J ends lost 5 bases and 1 base respectively, with 7 bases between them. The CDR3 has 13 residues. Germline V CDR1 and CDR2: SGHNT, YENEEA. CDR3 in amino acids: CASSPPGTDTQYF. The CDR3 DNA follows: TGTGCCAGCAGCCCCCCCGGCACAGATACGCAGTATTTT.

This chain connects TRBV28 to TRBJ2-7; 15 bases agree with TRBD2. The CDR3 sequence is 16 residues long. CDR1 and CDR2 from the germline V gene are MDHEN and SYDVKM. V shed 9 bases and J 4 bases; nucleotides not matched to a gene: 10. The CDR3 region is CASRGLAGGPFYEQYF. The DNA for the CDR3 is TGTGCCAGTCGCGGACTAGCGGGAGGGCCCTTTTACGAGCAGTACTTC.

The chain is built from TRBV29-1 and TRBJ1-2; TRBD1 is a possible D gene (6 bases). V lost 8 bases and J 4 bases, leaving 17 bases between the germline ends. This CDR3 contains 13 residues. Per germline, CDR1 SQVTM and CDR2 ANQGSEA. CDR3 protein: CSTWAGVIYGYTF. The CDR3 DNA follows: TGCAGCACCTGGGCAGGGGTTATCTATGGCTACACCTTC.

The J gene is TRBJ2-7, the V gene TRBV28; D is unclear. This CDR3 is 13 amino acids long. Germline values: CDR1 MDHEN, CDR2 SYDVKM. Trimming left V 6 bases short and J 1 base short, with 10 bases between. CDR3 loop: CASSLDTSYEQYF. In nucleotides, the CDR3 is TGTGCCAGCAGCTTAGACACGTCCTACGAGCAGTACTTC. Variable domain in full (rest from reference TRBV28 and TRBJ2-7): DVKVTQSSRYLVKRTGEKVFLECVQDMDHENMFWYRQDPGLGLRLIYFSYDVKMKEKGDIPEGYSVSREKKERFSLILESASTNQTSMYLCASSLDTSYEQYFGPGTRLTVT.

This sequence joins TRBV5-4 and TRBJ2-2; TRBD2 agrees at 7 bases. The CDR3 has 16 residues. The germline V gene encodes CDR1 SGHNT and CDR2 YYREEE (reference sequence). V lost 0 bases to trimming and J lost 7 bases; unmatched junction nucleotides: 9. The CDR3: CASSLVLTSRGGELFF. The DNA of the CDR3 is TGTGCCAGCAGCTTGGTACTGACTAGCCGGGGCGGGGAGCTGTTTTTT.

This rearrangement joins TRBV7-9 to TRBJ2-5, with TRBD2 matching 8 bases. With 1 base clipped from V and 2 bases from J, the junction kept 6 bases outside the gene matches. The CDR3 sequence is 16 residues long. Germline-derived CDR1 and CDR2 are SEHNR and FQNEAQ (reference sequence). CDR3 region: CASSLGSSGFQETQYF. The DNA for the CDR3 is TGTGCCAGCAGCTTAGGTTCTAGCGGGTTTCAAGAGACCCAGTACTTC. Drawing the rest from reference TRBV7-9 and TRBJ2-5, the complete variable domain is DTGVSQNPRHKITKRGQNVTFRCDPISEHNRLYWYRQTLGQGPEFLTYFQNEAQLEKSRLLSDRFSAERPKGSFSTLEIQRTEQGDSAMYLCASSLGSSGFQETQYFGPGTRLLVL.

CDR3 nucleotide sequence: TGTGCCAGCAGTTTCCGGAGGAACACTGAAGCTTTCTTT. Translated: CASSFRRNTEAFF. The chain links TRBV13 to TRBJ1-1; D is unclear. The V gene's germline CDR1 is PRHDT and CDR2 FYEKMQ (reference sequence). The CDR3 has 13 amino acids. Trimming stripped 6 bases from V and 1 base from J, with 9 bases between.

J is TRBJ2-7 and V is TRBV9; D perhaps matches TRBD2 (7 bases). Trimming left V 0 bases short and J 3 bases short, with 13 bases between. The CDR3 totals 15 residues. The germline V gene has CDR1 SGDLS and CDR2 YYNGEE. This CDR3 reads CASSVEAGAFYEQYF. The CDR3 DNA is TGTGCCAGCAGCGTAGAGGCGGGGGCCTTCTACGAGCAGTACTTC.